Listed below are T cell receptor beta chains from one sample, sequenced in a study of identical twins. TCRdb passed the 5' RACE reads through MiXCR, listing each CDR3 protein once. The sample has 400,000 to 650,000 distinct CDR3 sequences, around 20% seen once. The sample also formed part of further work on T cells expressing NK-cell markers.

Sequences were obtained from CD4+ T cells sorted from blood. The receptors shown here come from a woman aged 18-29 years in good health. CDR3s include the opening cysteine and the closing phenylalanine or tryptophan. The D gene is left open where the match is weak. Where a row states a size, it is once, few, many or the class of an expanded clone; other rows omit it.

>.|TRBD2|TRBV20-1|TRBJ2-1
CSARLATNNEQFF
TGCAGTGCTCGACTAGCGACCAACAATGAGCAGTTCTTC
>.|.|TRBV6-5|TRBJ2-3
CASGYRVSTDTQYF
TGTGCCAGCGGCTACAGGGTGTCCACAGATACGCAGTATTTT
>few|.|TRBV9|TRBJ1-2
CASSVVRRANYGYTF
TGTGCCAGCAGCGTAGTGCGGCGAGCTAACTATGGCTACACCTTC
>few|.|TRBV29-1|TRBJ1-1
CSVTQNTEAFF
TGCAGCGTTACCCAAAACACTGAAGCTTTCTTT
>once|.|TRBV9|TRBJ2-7
CASSYQDGYEQYF
TGTGCCAGCAGCTACCAGGACGGCTACGAGCAGTACTTC
>.|.|TRBV5-1|TRBJ2-1
CASSLRGDYNEQFF
TGCGCCAGCAGCTTGAGGGGGGATTACAATGAGCAGTTCTTC
>.|.|TRBV5-5|TRBJ2-3
CASSSGLRDTQYF
TGTGCCAGCAGCTCGGGACTTCGGGATACGCAGTATTTT
>.|.|TRBV7-2|TRBJ1-5
CASSSAGGNQPQHF
TGTGCCAGCAGCTCTGCCGGGGGCAATCAGCCCCAGCATTTT
>many|TRBD1|TRBV7-9|TRBJ1-2
CASSYSDRPYGYTF
TGTGCCAGCAGCTATTCGGACAGGCCCTATGGCTACACCTTC
>few|.|TRBV20-1|TRBJ2-7
CSARNFFGGQEQYF
TGCAGTGCTAGAAACTTTTTCGGGGGCCAAGAGCAGTACTTC
>.|.|TRBV10-3|TRBJ2-6
CATEDSSGANVLTF
TGTGCCACCGAGGACAGCTCTGGGGCCAACGTCCTGACTTTC
>few|TRBD1|TRBV5-1|TRBJ2-3
CASSLGTGAADTQYF
TGCGCCAGCAGCCTTGGAACAGGGGCCGCAGATACGCAGTATTTT
>.|TRBD1|TRBV5-4|TRBJ1-5
CASSLTGAEYQPQHF
TGTGCCAGCAGCTTGACAGGGGCGGAATATCAGCCCCAGCATTTT
>many|.|TRBV20-1|TRBJ2-7
CSASGQFYEQYF
TGCAGTGCTAGTGGGCAGTTCTACGAGCAGTACTTC
>.|TRBD1|TRBV5-1|TRBJ2-5
CASNDRGGPGETQYF
TGCGCCAGCAACGACAGGGGAGGACCGGGAGAGACCCAGTACTTC
>.|TRBD2|TRBV7-3|TRBJ2-1
CASSLSSPSGGNNEQFF
TGTGCCAGCAGCTTATCCAGCCCTAGCGGGGGGAACAATGAGCAGTTCTTC